Below are 13 T cell receptor beta chains sequenced from a single sample in a study of blood T cell repertoires in COVID-19. Clones were sequenced by immunoSEQ multiplex PCR, and TCRdb holds only the in-frame ones, with some missing. The table includes more than 140,000 clones, 70% to 85% detected once. The specimen sequenced was peripheral blood. Receptors were obtained from a woman in her fifties or sixties in a cohort sampled during active or convalescent COVID-19.

The chain combines TRBV11-2 with TRBJ2-1; D is perhaps TRBD2 (6 bases). Germline V CDR1 and CDR2: SGHAT, FQNNGV. Trimming removed 5 bases from V and 7 bases from J, with 15 bases in between. The CDR3 is made up of 14 amino acids. DNA for the CDR3: TGTGCCAGCAGCCGGGGCGGGGTCGCGAATGAGCAGTTCTTC. This gives the protein CASSRGGVANEQFF. The full variable domain, with the rest looked up from reference TRBV11-2 and TRBJ2-1, is EAGVAQSPRYKIIEKRQSVAFWCNPISGHATLYWYQQILGQGPKLLIQFQNNGVVDDSQLPKDRFSAERLKGVDSTLKIQPAKLEDSAVYLCASSRGGVANEQFFGPGTRLTVL.

The chain uses TRBV28 and TRBJ1-5; 9 positions match TRBD1. With 6 bases clipped from V and 2 bases from J, the junction kept 20 bases outside the gene matches. Germline lookup yields CDR1 MDHEN and CDR2 SYDVKM. CDR3 length: 20 amino acids. The CDR3 protein is CASRRAGTGLWAMGNQPQHF. The CDR3 DNA sequence: TGTGCCAGCAGGCGAGCAGGGACAGGGTTATGGGCAATGGGCAATCAGCCCCAGCATTTT.

V and J are TRBV15 and TRBJ2-1, with 14 bases aligning to TRBD2. From germline, CDR1 is LNHNV and CDR2 YYDKDF (reference sequence). Trimming took 2 bases from V and 4 from J; bases not matched to a gene: 16. CDR3 size: 21 residues. In DNA, the CDR3 is TGTGCCACCAGCAGACCGACCGTCGGGACTAGCGGGGGCCAGAGGTACAATGAGCAGTTCTTC. The encoded protein is CATSRPTVGTSGGQRYNEQFF.

This clone showed up just once. The chain couples TRBV4-1 to TRBJ2-3; 12 positions match TRBD2. J lost 2 bases, V lost 0 bases, and 6 bases had no gene match. CDR1 is MGHRA, CDR2 YSYEKL, per germline. The CDR3 covers 18 residues. In nucleotides, the CDR3 is TGCGCCAGCAGCCAAGATCCCCCTAGCGGGGGGGTCACAGATACGCAGTATTTT. As protein: CASSQDPPSGGVTDTQYF.

The chain recombines TRBV3-1 (or the pseudogene TRBV3-2) with TRBJ1-1, with 9 bases identical to TRBD1. J lost 6 bases, V lost 8 bases, and 10 bases had no gene match. Germline V gene sequence: CDR1 LGHDT, CDR2 YNNKEL (reference sequence). This CDR3 contains 14 residues. The CDR3: CASQITGGQSEAFF. The DNA for the CDR3 is TGTGCCAGCCAAATCACAGGGGGCCAATCTGAAGCTTTCTTT.

The rearrangement joins TRBV5-1 to TRBJ2-7; the D gene is possibly TRBD2 (7 bases). This CDR3 has 15 residues. CDR1 is SGHRS, CDR2 YFSETQ, per germline. Trimming removed 0 bases from V and 2 bases from J, with 12 bases in between. This CDR3 reads CASSLEGGETYEQYF. The CDR3 nucleotides are TGCGCCAGCAGCTTGGAAGGGGGGGAAACCTACGAGCAGTACTTC.

The chain couples TRBV4-3 to TRBJ2-1, with TRBD2 matching 8 bases. The germline V gene encodes CDR1 LGHNA and CDR2 YSLEER. V gave up 0 bases and J gave up 7 bases; unmatched junction bases: 5. The CDR3 runs 15 residues. As DNA, the CDR3 is TGCGCCAGCAGCCAAGATTGGGGACTAGTAAATGAGCAGTTCTTC. It translates to CASSQDWGLVNEQFF.

This clone was counted ten times or more. This sequence joins TRBV19 and TRBJ1-2; no definite D call. CDR1 and CDR2 from the germline V gene are LNHDA and SQIVND (reference sequence). The CDR3 spans 13 residues. Trimming removed 6 bases from V and 7 bases from J, with 15 bases in between. The CDR3 protein is CASRSVAAAGYTF. CDR3 nucleotide sequence: TGTGCCAGTAGATCAGTGGCCGCGGCTGGCTACACCTTC.

The chain recombines TRBV6-5 with TRBJ2-3; 8 bases agree with TRBD2. Germline CDR1 is MNHEY and CDR2 is SVGAGI. The CDR3 covers 15 residues. Germline trimming cut 6 bases from V and 4 bases from J; bases unmatched to any gene: 9. The CDR3 DNA sequence: TGTGCCAGCAGGTCCGGGGGGGCAGGTTCAGATACGCAGTATTTT. Its translation: CASRSGGAGSDTQYF.

This sequence joins TRBV24-1 and TRBJ2-2; the D gene is possibly TRBD2 (5 bases). The V and J ends lost 2 bases and 6 bases respectively, with 9 bases between them. The CDR3 has 14 amino acids. Germline loops: CDR1 KGHDR, CDR2 SFDVKD. The CDR3, as DNA: TGTGCCACCAGTGATTCCGGACTCGCCGGGGAGCTGTTTTTT. This encodes CATSDSGLAGELFF.

This chain connects TRBV5-5 to TRBJ1-5; TRBD1 agrees at 8 bases. The V gene's germline CDR1 is SGHKS and CDR2 YYEKEE (reference sequence). V was pared by 8 bases and J by 7 bases, with 8 bases of the junction left unmatched. The CDR3 consists of 13 residues. CDR3 bases: TGTGCCAGTGCAGGGGGCCTGGGGCAGCCCCAGCATTTT. Residues: CASAGGLGQPQHF.

The chain uses TRBV10-3 and TRBJ1-4; D is unclear. V was clipped by 4 bases and J by 5 bases, with 5 bases between them. The CDR3 has 12 amino acids. The germline V gene encodes CDR1 ENHRY and CDR2 SYGVKD. The CDR3 region is CAISGGNEKLFF. CDR3 coding DNA: TGTGCCATCAGTGGAGGAAATGAAAAACTGTTTTTT.

The chain uses TRBV27 and TRBJ2-7; the D gene is possibly TRBD1 (6 bases). CDR1 is MNHEY, CDR2 SMNVEV, per germline (reference sequence). The CDR3 contains 10 residues. This CDR3 is CSTGFYEQYF. CDR3 DNA sequence: TGTAGTACAGGGTTCTACGAGCAGTACTTC.